This T cell receptor (beta chain) was sequenced during a study of regulatory T cells in long-lasting Graves disease. TCR beta libraries were built with iRepertoire HTBI primers and Arm-PCR of CDR3 regions. Original handling: Segment identification across samples yielded 50 to 80 TRBV and some 13 TRBJ segments. TCRdb re-called the multiplex PCR reads through MiXCR, storing one row per CDR3 protein. It is TCRdb's table, rather than the study itself, that gives the V and J calls and clone size. The table shows about 540,000 distinct CDR3 sequences, with roughly 12% occurring only once. Time point indicated: newly diagnosed GD, antithyroid drugs for less than 3 months. RNA extracted from PBMCs served as the sequencing template. This same sample was also taken into another study, of T cells in Graves' hyperthyroidism and ophthalmopathy.

This clonotype originated in a young man with Graves disease. The source material was peripheral blood mononuclear cells (PBMCs), sampled at new diagnosis, from a patient treated with antithyroid drugs.

The CDR3 bases are TGCAGCGGGTTGGATCGAATTATCACCGGGGAGCTGTTTTTT. As protein: CSGLDRIITGELFF. This chain uses TRBV20-1 with TRBJ2-2, with no clear D. Germline V CDR1 and CDR2: DFQATT, SNEGSKA (reference sequence). This CDR3 region has 14 residues.